These 25 T cell receptor beta chains were sequenced from one sample in a study of beta chain features in type 1 diabetes. Study conclusions and caveats: Moderate but significant shortening of TCRB CDR3s was recorded in all four CD4+ subsets from Type 1 diabetes patients.

Their antigen targets remain unknown. TCRB transcripts that were expressed got sequenced, as all of the isolated RNA had been reverse transcribed. TCRdb keeps only in-frame clones here, not all; method: immunoSEQ multiplex PCR. Of under 300,000 clones in the sample, roughly 22% are singletons; the top ten hold less than 0.03%. The sequenced sample consisted of naive CD4+ T cells from blood. Receptors originate from a woman between 40 and 55 years old with type 1 diabetes.

This clone was seen only a few times. This chain joins TRBV14 and TRBJ2-2; D unresolved. The germline V gene encodes CDR1 SGHDN and CDR2 FVKESK. The V and J ends lost 2 bases and 8 bases respectively, with 9 bases between them. The CDR3 length is 13 residues. The DNA of the CDR3 is TGTGCCAGCAGCCAATCAGGTTTGGGGGAGCTGTTTTTT. Protein product: CASSQSGLGELFF. Looking up the rest from reference TRBV14 and TRBJ2-2 gives the full variable domain: EAGVTQFPSHSVIEKGQTVTLRCDPISGHDNLYWYRRVMGKEIKFLLHFVKESKQDESGMPNNRFLAERTGGTYSTLKVQPAELEDSGVYFCASSQSGLGELFFGEGSRLTVL.

This clone turned up a few times. The chain carries TRBV29-1 and TRBJ2-7; D possibly corresponds to TRBD1 (6 bases). The ends were cut back, 5 bases at V and 1 base at J, with 12 bases in the middle. Germline V gene sequence: CDR1 SQVTM, CDR2 ANQGSEA. CDR3 size: 13 residues. CDR3 sequence (DNA): TGCAGCGTTTGGGACACGGTATCCTACGAGCAGTACTTC. It yields the protein CSVWDTVSYEQYF.

The chain employs TRBV7-6 and TRBJ2-7, with 10 bases matching TRBD1. The V gene's germline CDR1 is SGHVS and CDR2 FNYEAQ. The ends lost 1 base at V and 6 bases at J; junction bases unmatched: 3. The CDR3 extends over 14 amino acids. This CDR3 is CASSLEGQGTEQYF. DNA of the CDR3: TGTGCCAGCAGCTTAGAGGGACAGGGGACCGAGCAGTACTTC.

There are a few counts of this clone. J is TRBJ1-2 and V is TRBV29-1; tentative D call: TRBD1 (6 bases). Between the trimmed V and J ends, which lost 5 bases and 5 bases, there was a span of 12 bases. The CDR3 is 12 residues long. Germline V gives CDR1 SQVTM, CDR2 ANQGSEA. In DNA, the CDR3 is TGCAGCGTTCAAGGGCAGGGGTATGGCTACACCTTC. Encoded protein: CSVQGQGYGYTF.

This clone was recorded a few times. This sequence joins TRBV7-9 and TRBJ1-1, with D uncertain. Trimming took 1 base from V and 1 from J, leaving 7 bases between them. Germline assignment: CDR1 SEHNR and CDR2 FQNEAQ (reference sequence). The CDR3 spans 14 residues. The CDR3 loop is CASSLGLSNTEAFF. CDR3 in DNA: TGTGCCAGCAGCTTAGGGCTTTCGAACACTGAAGCTTTCTTT.

The chain couples TRBV5-4 to TRBJ2-3, with D unresolved. The CDR3 runs 13 residues. The V and J ends lost 4 bases and 2 bases respectively, with 8 bases between them. In germline, CDR1 is SGHNT, CDR2 YYREEE (reference sequence). The CDR3 protein is CASSQAVTDTQYF. DNA of the CDR3: TGTGCCAGCAGCCAGGCCGTCACAGATACGCAGTATTTT.

The table lists this clone with a few counts. The chain carries TRBV6-5 and TRBJ1-2; no firm D call. Between the trimmed V and J ends, which lost 6 bases and 4 bases, there was a span of 18 bases. Germline assignment: CDR1 MNHEY and CDR2 SVGAGI. The CDR3 has 15 residues. CDR3 sequence (DNA): TGTGCCAGCAGGGGTCCTGGGCCTCCAGGCTATGGCTACACCTTC. Its protein product is CASRGPGPPGYGYTF.

V and J are TRBV19 and TRBJ2-1; D perhaps matches TRBD2 (6 bases). The germline CDR1 and CDR2 sequences are LNHDA and SQIVND (reference sequence). The CDR3 totals 13 residues. V was trimmed by 6 bases and J by 9 bases, leaving 15 bases between them. CDR3 coding DNA: TGTGCCAGTAGAGCGGGTCCAGGGAGTGAGCAGTTCTTC. Translation: CASRAGPGSEQFF.

A few counts support this clone. The CDR3 loop reads CASSRLADASNEQFF. The CDR3 DNA is TGTGCCAGCAGCCGGCTAGCGGACGCGAGCAATGAGCAGTTCTTC. The chain uses TRBV7-2 and TRBJ2-1; 7 bases line up with TRBD2. V was clipped by 5 bases and J by 6 bases; unmatched bases: 10. CDR1 and CDR2 (germline): SGHTA, FQGNSA. The CDR3 covers 15 residues.

In this sample, this clone turned up a few times. J is TRBJ2-7 and V is TRBV19; D not resolved. CDR3 length: 13 amino acids. The V and J ends lost 5 bases and 3 bases respectively, with 11 bases between them. Germline lookup yields CDR1 LNHDA and CDR2 SQIVND (reference sequence). CDR3 DNA sequence: TGTGCCAGTAGTCCCATCCACAGCTACGAGCAGTACTTC. It encodes CASSPIHSYEQYF.

The sample holds a few counts of this clone. V is TRBV19 and J is TRBJ2-5, with D maybe TRBD1 (6 bases). V lost 8 bases and J 5 bases, leaving 15 bases between the germline ends. This CDR3 has 13 residues. Germline CDR1 LNHDA, CDR2 SQIVND (reference sequence). CDR3 residues: CASGLDRRETQYF. DNA of the CDR3: TGTGCCAGTGGATTAGACAGGAGGGAGACCCAGTACTTC. Full variable domain (remainder filled in from reference TRBV19 and TRBJ2-5): DGGITQSPKYLFRKEGQNVTLSCEQNLNHDAMYWYRQDPGQGLRLIYYSQIVNDFQKGDIAEGYSVSREKKESFPLTVTSAQKNPTAFYLCASGLDRRETQYFGPGTRLLVL.

The V gene is TRBV29-1, the J gene TRBJ1-5, with 7 positions matching TRBD1. Germline V gene sequence: CDR1 SQVTM, CDR2 ANQGSEA. This CDR3 contains 13 residues. Trimming cost V 7 bases and J 2 bases; bases outside gene matches: 5. CDR3 protein: CSASGGGNQPQHF. The CDR3 DNA reads as TGCAGCGCTTCAGGGGGAGGCAATCAGCCCCAGCATTTT.

CDR3 DNA sequence: TGTGCCAGCAGCGTAACCCCTGATACAGGGACGAACTATGGCTACACCTTC. Translating gives CASSVTPDTGTNYGYTF. This chain joins TRBV9 and TRBJ1-2, with D tentatively TRBD1 (6 bases). Trimming took 1 base from V and 2 from J, leaving 18 bases between them. Germline V gene lookup returns CDR1 SGDLS and CDR2 YYNGEE. This CDR3 contains 17 residues.

This clone was seen a handful of times. CDR3 protein: CASSSSGTGGIGPLHF. The CDR3 bases are TGTGCCAGCAGCTCTTCCGGGACAGGGGGCATAGGACCCCTCCACTTT. The chain recombines TRBV9 with TRBJ1-6; 12 bases fit TRBD1. The trim removed 4 bases at V and 12 bases at J, leaving 11 bases unmatched. The CDR3 is 16 amino acids. From germline, CDR1 is SGDLS and CDR2 YYNGEE.

This clone was detected a few times. The V gene is TRBV6-5, the J gene TRBJ1-5; tentative D call: TRBD1 (6 bases). The V gene lost 6 bases and the J gene lost 7 bases, with 19 bases spanning the gap. Germline lookup yields CDR1 MNHEY and CDR2 SVGAGI. The CDR3 totals 15 residues. Here the CDR3 reads CASRRGQTVGQPQHF. In nucleotides, the CDR3 is TGTGCCAGCAGGCGCGGACAGACAGTTGGGCAGCCCCAGCATTTT.

This clone occurred a few times. The rearrangement links TRBV19 to TRBJ1-1; the D gene is possibly TRBD1 (5 bases). Germline-derived CDR1 and CDR2 are LNHDA and SQIVND (reference sequence). The length of the CDR3 is 13 residues. Trimming cost V 5 bases and J 6 bases, with 13 bases left between them. The CDR3: CASSPRARAEAFF. The CDR3 nucleotides are TGTGCCAGTAGTCCCAGGGCAAGAGCTGAAGCTTTCTTT.

The rearrangement joins TRBV27 to TRBJ2-3; TRBD2 agrees at 11 bases. J was trimmed by 6 bases and V by 0 bases; bases with no gene match: 11. This CDR3 comprises 18 residues. Germline-derived CDR1 and CDR2 are MNHEY and SMNVEV (reference sequence). CDR3 in DNA: TGTGCCAGCAGTTTATCGGGAGGTAGCGGGGGGGCCAGGGATACGCAGTATTTT. The encoded protein is CASSLSGGSGGARDTQYF.

This chain connects TRBV5-1 to TRBJ1-2; no firm D call. In germline, CDR1 is SGHRS, CDR2 YFSETQ. Trimming removed 4 bases at V and 2 bases at J, with 12 bases between. The length of the CDR3 is 14 residues. CDR3: CASSLTFGNYGYTF. The CDR3 DNA reads TGCGCCAGCAGCCTCACCTTCGGGAACTATGGCTACACCTTC.

This clone has only a few counts. The V call is TRBV9, the J call TRBJ1-1; D possibly corresponds to TRBD1 (6 bases). The CDR3 contains 14 residues. Deletions cut 6 bases from V and 1 base from J, with 13 bases between. Germline-derived CDR1 and CDR2 are SGDLS and YYNGEE. CDR3 protein: CASNREGSNTEAFF. CDR3 bases: TGTGCCAGCAACAGGGAGGGTTCGAACACTGAAGCTTTCTTT.

There are a few counts of this clone. This chain links TRBV7-9 with TRBJ2-3; D possibly corresponds to TRBD1 (7 bases). The V and J ends lost 4 bases and 1 base respectively, with 12 bases between them. Germline V gene data show CDR1 as SEHNR and CDR2 as FQNEAQ (reference sequence). The CDR3 consists of 15 residues. DNA of the CDR3: TGTGCCAGCAGCTACCAGGGGGGTGGCACAGATACGCAGTATTTT. Translating it yields CASSYQGGGTDTQYF.

This chain links TRBV6-5 with TRBJ1-2, with 9 bases aligning to TRBD1. The V segment lost 5 bases and the J segment 8 bases; nucleotides outside the gene matches: 9. Germline values: CDR1 MNHEY, CDR2 SVGAGI. The CDR3 is 14 amino acids. The CDR3 sequence is CASSLRQGGRGYTF. CDR3 nucleotides: TGTGCCAGCAGTCTACGACAGGGGGGTCGGGGCTACACCTTC.

The table lists this clone with a few counts. The chain uses TRBV9 and TRBJ2-7; 7 nucleotides line up with TRBD2. Per germline, CDR1 SGDLS and CDR2 YYNGEE. The CDR3 contains 13 residues. V was pared by 1 base and J by 5 bases, with 3 bases of the junction left unmatched. The CDR3 DNA reads as TGTGCCAGCAGCGTAAGAGGGAGGGACGAGCAGTACTTC. Its protein is CASSVRGRDEQYF.

This chain connects TRBV2 to TRBJ2-6, with 10 bases aligning to TRBD1. The junction had 1 base not matched to a gene; V was cut back by 8 bases and J by 3 bases. Germline-derived CDR1 and CDR2 are SNHLY and FYNNEI. CDR3 size: 14 residues. The CDR3 coding sequence is TGTGCCAGCGGACAGGGGGATGGGGCCAACGTCCTGACTTTC. Its protein is CASGQGDGANVLTF.

The chain is built from TRBV2 and TRBJ2-3; no definite D call. Germline CDR1 is SNHLY and CDR2 is FYNNEI. The V gene lost 3 bases and the J gene lost 2 bases, with 9 bases spanning the gap. This CDR3 has 14 residues. The CDR3 DNA follows: TGTGCCAGCAGTGAGGTACTAACCACAGATACGCAGTATTTT. This gives the protein CASSEVLTTDTQYF.

This clone was detected only a few times. V gene TRBV14 combines with J gene TRBJ1-2; D is unclear. This CDR3 has 13 residues. Looked up from germline, CDR1 is SGHDN and CDR2 is FVKESK. V dropped 1 base and J dropped 8 bases, with 11 bases sitting between them. As DNA, the CDR3 is TGTGCCAGCAGCCAAGTAACGGTCGGGGGCTACACCTTC. Its protein product is CASSQVTVGGYTF. Together with reference TRBV14 and TRBJ1-2, the CDR3 gives the full variable domain: EAGVTQFPSHSVIEKGQTVTLRCDPISGHDNLYWYRRVMGKEIKFLLHFVKESKQDESGMPNNRFLAERTGGTYSTLKVQPAELEDSGVYFCASSQVTVGGYTFGSGTRLTVV.